This T cell receptor beta chain is from a study of tumor and adjacent non-tumor tissue in lung cancer. General study results and limits: Significantly higher TCR diversity was found in tumor than normal lung.

In the case of this clonotype: The antigen is unknown. The junction departs from germline at one end; a sequencing error may be responsible.

No cell sorting was done before RNA was extracted from the tissue. Newly diagnosed lung cancer patients had thoracic surgery in China, August–November 2014, without prior chemotherapy. Germline loops: CDR1 MGHRA, CDR2 YSYEKL. The CDR3 runs to 13 residues. A modified ARM-PCR protocol with three rounds of nested PCR amplified TCRbeta. TCRdb reprocessed the multiplex PCR reads with MiXCR, giving one entry per CDR3 protein. The profile covers under 140,000 distinct CDR3 sequences, with over 70% appearing a single time and 20% to 25% taken by the ten largest. This chain links TRBV4-1 with TRBJ1-1, with D perhaps matching TRBD1 (5 bases). The clonotype was recovered from a man aged 65 to 79 with non-small cell lung cancer. Material for sequencing was lung tumor tissue. Written as DNA, the CDR3 is TGCGCCAGCAGTACCCAGGGTGGCACTGAAGCTTCCTTT. Translated, it gives CASSTQGGTEASF.